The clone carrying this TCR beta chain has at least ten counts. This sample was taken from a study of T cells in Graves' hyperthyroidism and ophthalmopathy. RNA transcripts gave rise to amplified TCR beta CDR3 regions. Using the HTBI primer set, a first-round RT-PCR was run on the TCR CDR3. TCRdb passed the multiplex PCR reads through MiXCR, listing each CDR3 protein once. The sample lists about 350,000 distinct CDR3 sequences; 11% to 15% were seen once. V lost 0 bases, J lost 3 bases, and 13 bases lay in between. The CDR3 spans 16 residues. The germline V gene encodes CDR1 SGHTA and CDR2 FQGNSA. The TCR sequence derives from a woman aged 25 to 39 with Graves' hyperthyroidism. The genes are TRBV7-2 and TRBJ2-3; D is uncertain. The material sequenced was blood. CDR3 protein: CASSLAGFKRTDTQYF. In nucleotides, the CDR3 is TGTGCCAGCAGCTTAGCCGGGTTCAAAAGGACAGATACGCAGTATTTT.